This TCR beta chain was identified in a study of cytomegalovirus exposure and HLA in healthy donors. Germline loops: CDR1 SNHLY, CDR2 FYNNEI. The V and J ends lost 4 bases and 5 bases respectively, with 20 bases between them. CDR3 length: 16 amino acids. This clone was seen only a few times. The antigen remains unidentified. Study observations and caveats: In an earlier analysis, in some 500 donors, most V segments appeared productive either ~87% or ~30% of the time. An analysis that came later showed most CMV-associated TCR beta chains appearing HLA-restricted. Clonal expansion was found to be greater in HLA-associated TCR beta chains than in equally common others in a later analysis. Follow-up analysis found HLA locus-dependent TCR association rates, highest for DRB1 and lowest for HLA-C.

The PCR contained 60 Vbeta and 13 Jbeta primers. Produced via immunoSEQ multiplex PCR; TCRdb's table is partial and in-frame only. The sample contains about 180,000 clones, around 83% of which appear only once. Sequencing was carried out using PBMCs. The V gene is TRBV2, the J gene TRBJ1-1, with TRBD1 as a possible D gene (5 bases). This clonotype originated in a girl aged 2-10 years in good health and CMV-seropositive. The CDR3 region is CASSVPRQGWGTEAFF. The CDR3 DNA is TGTGCCAGCAGTGTCCCCCGGCAGGGATGGGGTACTGAAGCTTTCTTT.